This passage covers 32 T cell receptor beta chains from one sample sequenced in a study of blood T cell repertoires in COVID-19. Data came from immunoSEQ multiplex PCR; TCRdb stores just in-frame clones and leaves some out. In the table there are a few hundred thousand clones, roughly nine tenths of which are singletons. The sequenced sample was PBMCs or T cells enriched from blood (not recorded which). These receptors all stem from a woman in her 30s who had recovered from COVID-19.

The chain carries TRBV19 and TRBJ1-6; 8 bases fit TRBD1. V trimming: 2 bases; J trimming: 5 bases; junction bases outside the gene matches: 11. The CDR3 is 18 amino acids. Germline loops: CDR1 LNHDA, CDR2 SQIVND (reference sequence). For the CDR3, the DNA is TGTGCCAGTAGTATAATCCCGACAGGGGTGGCGCATAATTCACCCCTCCACTTT. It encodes CASSIIPTGVAHNSPLHF.

The CDR3 sequence is CASSLLGVSTDTQYF. The CDR3 coding sequence is TGCGCCAGCAGCCTGCTAGGAGTTAGCACAGATACGCAGTATTTT. The chain has TRBV5-1 and TRBJ2-3; D unresolved. Germline lookup yields CDR1 SGHRS and CDR2 YFSETQ. The CDR3 sequence is 15 residues long. The V end lost 4 bases, the J end lost 0 bases, and 12 bases lay between the germline ends.

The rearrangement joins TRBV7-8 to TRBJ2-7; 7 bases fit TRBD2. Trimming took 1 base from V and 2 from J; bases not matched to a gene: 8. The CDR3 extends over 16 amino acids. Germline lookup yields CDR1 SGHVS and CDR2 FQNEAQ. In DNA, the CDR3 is TGTGCCAGCAGCTTAGTAGCGGGCGCGTCCACCTACGAGCAGTACTTC. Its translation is CASSLVAGASTYEQYF.

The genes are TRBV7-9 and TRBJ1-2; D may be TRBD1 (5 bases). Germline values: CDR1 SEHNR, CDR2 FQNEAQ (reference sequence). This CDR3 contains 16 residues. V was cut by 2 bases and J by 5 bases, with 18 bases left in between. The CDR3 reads CASSLQIARALYGYTF. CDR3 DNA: TGTGCCAGCAGCTTACAGATCGCCAGGGCGCTTTATGGCTACACCTTC.

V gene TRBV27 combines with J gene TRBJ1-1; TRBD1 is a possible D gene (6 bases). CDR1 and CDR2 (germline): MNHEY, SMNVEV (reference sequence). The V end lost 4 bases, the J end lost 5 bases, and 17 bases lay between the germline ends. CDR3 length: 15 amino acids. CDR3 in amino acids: CASSSPQGSSTEAFF. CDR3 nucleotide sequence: TGTGCCAGCAGTTCCCCACAGGGTTCGTCGACTGAAGCTTTCTTT.

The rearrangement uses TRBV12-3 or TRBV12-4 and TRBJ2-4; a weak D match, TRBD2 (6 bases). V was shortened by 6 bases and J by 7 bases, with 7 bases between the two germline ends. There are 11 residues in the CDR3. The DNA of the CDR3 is TGTGCCAGCAGCCGGGGGAACATTCAGTACTTC. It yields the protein CASSRGNIQYF.

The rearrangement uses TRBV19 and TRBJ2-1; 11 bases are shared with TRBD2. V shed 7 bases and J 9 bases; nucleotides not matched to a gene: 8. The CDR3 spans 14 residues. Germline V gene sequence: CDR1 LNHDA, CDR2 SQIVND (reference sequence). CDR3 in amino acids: CASIGLAGVGEQFF. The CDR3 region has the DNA TGTGCCAGTATCGGACTAGCGGGCGTAGGTGAGCAGTTCTTC.

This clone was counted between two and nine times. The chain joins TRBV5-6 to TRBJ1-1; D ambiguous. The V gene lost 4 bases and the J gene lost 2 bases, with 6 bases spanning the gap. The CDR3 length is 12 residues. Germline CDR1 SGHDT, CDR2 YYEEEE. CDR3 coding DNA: TGTGCCAGCAGCCCGGGAAACACTGAAGCTTTCTTT. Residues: CASSPGNTEAFF.

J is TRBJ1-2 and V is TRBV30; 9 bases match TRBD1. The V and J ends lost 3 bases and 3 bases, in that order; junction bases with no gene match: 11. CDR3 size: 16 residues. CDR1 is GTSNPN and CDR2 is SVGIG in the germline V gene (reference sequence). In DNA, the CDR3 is TGTGCCTGGAGGGGACAGGGAAGGTCACGCGACTATGGCTACACCTTC. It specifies CAWRGQGRSRDYGYTF.

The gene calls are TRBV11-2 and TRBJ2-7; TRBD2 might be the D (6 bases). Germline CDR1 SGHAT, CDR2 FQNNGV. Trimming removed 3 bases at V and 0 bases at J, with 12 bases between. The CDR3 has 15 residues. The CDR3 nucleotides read TGTGCCAGCAGCTTCGGAGGGGTTAGCTCCTACGAGCAGTACTTC. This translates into CASSFGGVSSYEQYF.

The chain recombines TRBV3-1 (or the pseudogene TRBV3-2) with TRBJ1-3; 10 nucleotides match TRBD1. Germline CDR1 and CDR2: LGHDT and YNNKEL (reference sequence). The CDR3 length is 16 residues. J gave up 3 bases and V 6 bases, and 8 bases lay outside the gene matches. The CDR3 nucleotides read TGTGCCAGCAGAACCTTCCGGACAGGGGGTGGAAACACCATATATTTT. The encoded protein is CASRTFRTGGGNTIYF.

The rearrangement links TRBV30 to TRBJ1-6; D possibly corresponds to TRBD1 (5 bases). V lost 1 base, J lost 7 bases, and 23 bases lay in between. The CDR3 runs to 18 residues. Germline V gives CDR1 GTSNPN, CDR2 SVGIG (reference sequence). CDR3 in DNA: TGTGCCTGGAGTGGATCGACTACCGGGGGTAGCCTGAATTCACCCCTCCACTTT. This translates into CAWSGSTTGGSLNSPLHF.

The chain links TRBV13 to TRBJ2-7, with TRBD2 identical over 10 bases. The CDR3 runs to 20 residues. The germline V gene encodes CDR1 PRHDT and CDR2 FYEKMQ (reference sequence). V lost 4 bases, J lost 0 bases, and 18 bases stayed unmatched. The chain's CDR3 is CASSSRDEPGLANSSYEQYF. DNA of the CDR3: TGTGCCAGCAGCTCTCGGGATGAACCGGGACTAGCGAATAGCTCCTACGAGCAGTACTTC.

Written as DNA, the CDR3 is TGTGCCAGCAGCCCAGGGGGGACAGGGTGGACTAATGAAAAACTGTTTTTT. Translation: CASSPGGTGWTNEKLFF. The chain links TRBV3-1 (or the pseudogene TRBV3-2) to TRBJ1-4; TRBD1 aligns across 9 bases. This CDR3 contains 17 residues. J lost 2 bases, V lost 4 bases, and 8 bases had no gene match. Germline CDR1 and CDR2: LGHDT and YNNKEL (reference sequence).

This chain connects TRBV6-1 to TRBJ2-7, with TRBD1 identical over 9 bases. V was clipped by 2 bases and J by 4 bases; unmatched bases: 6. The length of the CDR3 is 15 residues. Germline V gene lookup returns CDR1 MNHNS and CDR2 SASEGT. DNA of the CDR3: TGTGCCAGCAGTGAATCGGGGACAGGGCCTTACGAGCAGTACTTC. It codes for CASSESGTGPYEQYF.

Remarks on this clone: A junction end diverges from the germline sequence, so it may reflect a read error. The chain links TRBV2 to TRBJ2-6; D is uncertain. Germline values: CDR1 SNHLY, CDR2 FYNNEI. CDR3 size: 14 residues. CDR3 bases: TGTGCCAGCAGTGGCCGCTCTAGGGCCAACGTCCTGACTTTC. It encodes CASSGRSRANVLTF.

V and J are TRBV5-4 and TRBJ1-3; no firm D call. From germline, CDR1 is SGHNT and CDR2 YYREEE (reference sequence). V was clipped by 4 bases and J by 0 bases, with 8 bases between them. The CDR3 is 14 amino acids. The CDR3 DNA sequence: TGTGCCAGCAGCCGAGAGGTCTCTGGAAACACCATATATTTT. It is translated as CASSREVSGNTIYF.

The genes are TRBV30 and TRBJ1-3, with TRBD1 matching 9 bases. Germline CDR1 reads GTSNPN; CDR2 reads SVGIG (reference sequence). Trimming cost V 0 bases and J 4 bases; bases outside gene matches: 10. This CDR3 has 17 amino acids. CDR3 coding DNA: TGTGCCTGGAGTGTACTTAGGACAGGGGCTACGGGAAACACCATATATTTT. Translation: CAWSVLRTGATGNTIYF.

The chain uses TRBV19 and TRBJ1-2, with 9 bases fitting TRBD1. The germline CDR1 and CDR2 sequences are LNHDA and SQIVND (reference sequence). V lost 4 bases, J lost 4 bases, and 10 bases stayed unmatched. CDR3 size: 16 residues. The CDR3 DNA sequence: TGTGCCAGTAGTAGAAGGACAGGGGCTGGAGGCTATGGCTACACCTTC. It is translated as CASSRRTGAGGYGYTF.

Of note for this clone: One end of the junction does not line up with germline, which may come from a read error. CDR3 bases: TGTGCCAGCAGCCATGGGACAGGGGGCACGCGCGTCTTT. Translated, it gives CASSHGTGGTRVF. This chain joins TRBV7-2 and TRBJ1-1; 12 positions match TRBD1. Germline lookup yields CDR1 SGHTA and CDR2 FQGNSA. This CDR3 has 13 amino acids.

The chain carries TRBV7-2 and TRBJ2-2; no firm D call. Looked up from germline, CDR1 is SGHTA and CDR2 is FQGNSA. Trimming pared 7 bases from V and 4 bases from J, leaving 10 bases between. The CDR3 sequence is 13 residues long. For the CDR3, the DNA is TGTGCCAGCACCCGACTCGGCACCGGGGAGCTGTTTTTT. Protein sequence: CASTRLGTGELFF.

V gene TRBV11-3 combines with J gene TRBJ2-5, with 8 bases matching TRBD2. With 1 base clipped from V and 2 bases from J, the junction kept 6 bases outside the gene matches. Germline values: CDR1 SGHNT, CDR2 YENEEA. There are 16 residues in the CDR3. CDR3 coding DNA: TGTGCCAGCAGCTTAGGTGGACTAGCAGAACAAGAGACCCAGTACTTC. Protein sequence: CASSLGGLAEQETQYF.

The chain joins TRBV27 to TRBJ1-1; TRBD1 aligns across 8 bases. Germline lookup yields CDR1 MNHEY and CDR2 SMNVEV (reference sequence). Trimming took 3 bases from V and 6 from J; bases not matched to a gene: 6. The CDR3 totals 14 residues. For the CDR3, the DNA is TGTGCCAGCAGTTTCCGGGACAGGATCCCTGAAGCTTTCTTT. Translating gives CASSFRDRIPEAFF.

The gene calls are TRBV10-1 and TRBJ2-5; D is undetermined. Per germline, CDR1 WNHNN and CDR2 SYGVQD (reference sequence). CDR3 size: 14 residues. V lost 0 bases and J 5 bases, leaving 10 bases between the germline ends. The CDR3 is CASSESRRAETQYF. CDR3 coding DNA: TGCGCCAGCAGTGAGTCGAGGCGAGCGGAGACCCAGTACTTC.

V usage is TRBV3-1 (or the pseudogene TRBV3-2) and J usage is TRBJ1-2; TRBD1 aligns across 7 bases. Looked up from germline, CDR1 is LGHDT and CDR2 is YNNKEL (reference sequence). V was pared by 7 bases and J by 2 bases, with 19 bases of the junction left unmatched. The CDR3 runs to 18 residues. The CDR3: CASTSRGTDTLFNYGYTF. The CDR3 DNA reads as TGTGCCAGCACCTCAAGGGGGACAGATACACTATTCAACTATGGCTACACCTTC.

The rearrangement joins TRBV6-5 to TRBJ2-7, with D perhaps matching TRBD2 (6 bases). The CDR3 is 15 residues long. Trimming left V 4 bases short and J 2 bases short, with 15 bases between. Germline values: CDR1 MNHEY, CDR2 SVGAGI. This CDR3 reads CASSSRGTATYEQYF. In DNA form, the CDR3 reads TGTGCCAGCAGTTCCCGCGGGACGGCCACCTACGAGCAGTACTTC.

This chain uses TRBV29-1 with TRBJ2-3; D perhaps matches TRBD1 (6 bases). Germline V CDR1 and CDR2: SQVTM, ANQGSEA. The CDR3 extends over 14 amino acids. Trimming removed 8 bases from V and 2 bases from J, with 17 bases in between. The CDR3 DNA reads TGCAGCACTCGGACGCAGGGGACCACAGATACGCAGTATTTT. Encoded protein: CSTRTQGTTDTQYF.

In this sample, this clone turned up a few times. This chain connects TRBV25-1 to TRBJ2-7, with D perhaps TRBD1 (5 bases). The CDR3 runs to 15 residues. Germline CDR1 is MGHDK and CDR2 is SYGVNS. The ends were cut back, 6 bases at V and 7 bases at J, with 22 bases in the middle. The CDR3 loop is CASSPALGPISEQYF. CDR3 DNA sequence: TGTGCCAGCAGCCCTGCCCTGGGGCCCATCTCGGAGCAGTACTTC.

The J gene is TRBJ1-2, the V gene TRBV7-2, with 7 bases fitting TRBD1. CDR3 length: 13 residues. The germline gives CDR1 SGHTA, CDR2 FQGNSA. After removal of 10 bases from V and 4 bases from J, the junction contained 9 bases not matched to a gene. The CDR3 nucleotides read TGTGCCACTTCGGGAGGGGGCCTCTATGGCTACACCTTC. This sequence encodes CATSGGGLYGYTF.

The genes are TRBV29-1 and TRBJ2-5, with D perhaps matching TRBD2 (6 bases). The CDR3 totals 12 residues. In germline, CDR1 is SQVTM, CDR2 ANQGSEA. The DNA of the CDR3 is TGCGGGGGAGCCACGGAGGGAGAGACCCAGTACTTC. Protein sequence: CGGATEGETQYF. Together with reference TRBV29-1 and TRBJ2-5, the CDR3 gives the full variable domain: SAVISQKPSRDICQRGTSLTIQCQVDSQVTMMFWYRQQPGQSLTLIATANQGSEATYESGFVIDKFPISRPNLTFSTLTVSNMSPEDSSIYLCGGATEGETQYFGPGTRLLVL.

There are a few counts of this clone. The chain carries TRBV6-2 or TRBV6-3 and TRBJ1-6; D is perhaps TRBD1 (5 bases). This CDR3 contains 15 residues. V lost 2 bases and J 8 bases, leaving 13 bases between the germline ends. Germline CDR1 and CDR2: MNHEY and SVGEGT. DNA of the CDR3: TGTGCCAGCAGTTACCAGGGTGGTGGGGATTCACCCCTCCACTTT. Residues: CASSYQGGGDSPLHF.

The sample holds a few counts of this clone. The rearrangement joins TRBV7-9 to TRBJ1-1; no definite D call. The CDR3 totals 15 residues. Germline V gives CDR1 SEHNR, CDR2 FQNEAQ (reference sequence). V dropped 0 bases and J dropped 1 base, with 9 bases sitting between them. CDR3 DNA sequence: TGTGCCAGCAGCTTAGCCGCGGGAGGGAACACTGAAGCTTTCTTT. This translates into CASSLAAGGNTEAFF.